This TCR beta chain is drawn from a study of blood T cells in healthy people across ages. Study overall: Capture via template switching afforded approximately one barcoded beta molecule per two T cells. Study outcomes and limitations: Among T cells, TCR beta diversity per million cells dropped roughly linearly as age rose.

Peripheral blood samples of 9 to 10 milliliters were drawn from each donor. Each sample gave at least 6 million isolated PBMCs. V lost 2 bases to trimming and J lost 5 bases, with 13 bases between them. This CDR3 contains 15 residues. Per the germline V gene, CDR1 is SGHNT and CDR2 is YENEEA. The second PCR ran about 6 to 11 cycles with a sample-barcoded 5' primer and J-beta primers. In TCRdb, the 5' RACE reads were re-called with MiXCR into one record per CDR3 protein. In the table there are 800,000 to 950,000 distinct CDR3 sequences, 45% to 50% of which are singletons. Concerning this clonotype itself: Its matching antigen is unknown.

The specimen was blood. V is TRBV11-3 and J is TRBJ2-1; D remains ambiguous. This TCR derives from a man younger than 40 in good health. CDR3 DNA: TGTGCCAGCAGCTTATTTTTAAGAGAGCACAATGAGCAGTTCTTC. This codes for CASSLFLREHNEQFF.